The rows below give T cell receptor beta chains drawn from one sample of a study of cytomegalovirus exposure and HLA in healthy donors. Profiled with immunoSEQ multiplex PCR; TCRdb holds only in-frame clones, not every one. This table holds 200,000 to 250,000 clones, around 80% found once. Sequencing used PBMCs. The receptors come from a man aged 50 to 60 in good health and CMV-seronegative. Both conserved end residues are part of each CDR3. D genes are given only for firm matches. Clone size appears in some rows only: once, few, many, or a class for an expanded clone.

abundance: once; j_gene: TRBJ2-3; v_gene: TRBV2; d_gene: TRBD2; CDR3aa: CASSFTSGVTDTQYF; CDR3nt: TGTGCCAGCAGCTTTACTAGCGGGGTCACAGATACGCAGTATTTT
abundance: .; j_gene: TRBJ2-1; v_gene: TRBV5-1; d_gene: .; CDR3aa: CASSLEGGSYNEQFF; CDR3nt: TGCGCCAGCAGCTTGGAAGGCGGATCCTACAATGAGCAGTTCTTC
abundance: .; j_gene: TRBJ2-7; v_gene: TRBV29-1; d_gene: .; CDR3aa: CSARRENPYEQYF; CDR3nt: TGCAGCGCCAGACGGGAGAATCCCTACGAGCAGTACTTC
abundance: .; j_gene: TRBJ2-1; v_gene: TRBV10-1; d_gene: TRBD1; CDR3aa: CASGDRGVNEQFF; CDR3nt: TGCGCCAGCGGAGACAGGGGGGTGAATGAGCAGTTCTTC
abundance: few; j_gene: TRBJ1-4; v_gene: TRBV28; d_gene: .; CDR3aa: CASSPPTGANEKLFF; CDR3nt: TGTGCCAGCAGTCCTCCGACAGGAGCTAATGAAAAACTGTTTTTT
abundance: .; j_gene: TRBJ2-1; v_gene: TRBV10-1; d_gene: TRBD2; CDR3aa: CASSESGRVWNEQFF; CDR3nt: TGCGCCAGCAGTGAAAGCGGGAGAGTTTGGAATGAGCAGTTCTTC
abundance: .; j_gene: TRBJ1-5; v_gene: TRBV28; d_gene: .; CDR3aa: CASTPGNSNQPQHF; CDR3nt: TGTGCCAGCACCCCGGGTAATAGCAATCAGCCCCAGCATTTT
abundance: few; j_gene: TRBJ2-2; v_gene: TRBV5-4; d_gene: .; CDR3aa: CASSFGQFNTGELFF; CDR3nt: TGTGCCAGCAGCTTCGGACAGTTCAACACCGGGGAGCTGTTTTTT
abundance: .; j_gene: TRBJ2-3; v_gene: TRBV5-4; d_gene: TRBD2; CDR3aa: CASSSRTSGRPGGTDTQYF; CDR3nt: TGTGCCAGCAGCTCCCGGACTAGCGGGAGGCCGGGGGGCACAGATACGCAGTATTTT
abundance: .; j_gene: TRBJ1-5; v_gene: TRBV9; d_gene: .; CDR3aa: CASSVGRDSNQPQHF; CDR3nt: TGTGCCAGCAGCGTAGGCAGGGATAGCAATCAGCCCCAGCATTTT
abundance: .; j_gene: TRBJ2-2; v_gene: TRBV5-1; d_gene: .; CDR3aa: CASSLAASHDTGELFF; CDR3nt: TGCGCCAGCAGCTTGGCGGCTAGCCATGACACCGGGGAGCTGTTTTTT
abundance: .; j_gene: TRBJ1-1; v_gene: TRBV25-1; d_gene: .; CDR3aa: CASSAAPYMNTEAFF; CDR3nt: TGTGCCAGCAGTGCCGCCCCATACATGAACACTGAAGCTTTCTTT
abundance: .; j_gene: TRBJ2-3; v_gene: TRBV7-9; d_gene: .; CDR3aa: CASSHRQNNVIDTQYF; CDR3nt: TGTGCCAGCAGTCATCGACAGAATAATGTAATAGATACGCAGTATTTT
abundance: .; j_gene: TRBJ1-3; v_gene: TRBV21-1; d_gene: .; CDR3aa: CASSKTSGCNTIYF; CDR3nt: TGTGCCAGCAGCAAAACATCCGGGTGCAACACCATATATTTT
abundance: .; j_gene: TRBJ2-1; v_gene: TRBV5-1; d_gene: TRBD2; CDR3aa: CASSFIGLDSYNEQFF; CDR3nt: TGCGCCAGCAGCTTCATAGGACTAGATTCCTACAATGAGCAGTTCTTC
abundance: few; j_gene: TRBJ2-4; v_gene: TRBV29-1; d_gene: TRBD1; CDR3aa: CSVANRGERNIQYF; CDR3nt: TGCAGCGTCGCCAACAGGGGGGAGAGAAACATTCAGTACTTC
abundance: .; j_gene: TRBJ2-3; v_gene: TRBV5-6; d_gene: TRBD2; CDR3aa: CASNILAGVGADTQYF; CDR3nt: TGTGCCAGCAATATACTAGCGGGAGTTGGCGCAGATACGCAGTATTTT
abundance: few; j_gene: TRBJ1-1; v_gene: TRBV9; d_gene: .; CDR3aa: CASSPNLGGTEAFF; CDR3nt: TGTGCCAGCAGCCCAAATCTCGGGGGCACTGAAGCTTTCTTT
abundance: .; j_gene: TRBJ2-1; v_gene: TRBV2; d_gene: TRBD1; CDR3aa: CASKGRSWDRGLSEQFF; CDR3nt: TGTGCCAGCAAAGGCCGGTCATGGGACAGGGGGCTCAGTGAGCAGTTCTTC
abundance: .; j_gene: TRBJ2-1; v_gene: TRBV7-2; d_gene: TRBD2; CDR3aa: CASSLAGTSGQDEQFF; CDR3nt: TGTGCCAGCAGCTTAGCCGGGACTAGCGGCCAGGATGAGCAGTTCTTC
abundance: .; j_gene: TRBJ2-3; v_gene: TRBV2; d_gene: .; CDR3aa: CASSEQGSTDTQYF; CDR3nt: TGTGCCAGCAGCGAACAGGGTTCAACAGATACGCAGTATTTT
abundance: few; j_gene: TRBJ2-3; v_gene: TRBV27; d_gene: .; CDR3aa: CASSFADTQYF; CDR3nt: TGTGCCAGCAGTTTCGCAGATACGCAGTATTTT
abundance: .; j_gene: TRBJ2-5; v_gene: TRBV11-2; d_gene: .; CDR3aa: CASSLVSQETQYF; CDR3nt: TGTGCCAGCAGCTTAGTTAGCCAAGAGACCCAGTACTTC
abundance: .; j_gene: TRBJ1-2; v_gene: TRBV6-5; d_gene: .; CDR3aa: CASREKLTAYGYTF; CDR3nt: TGTGCCAGCAGGGAGAAGTTGACAGCCTATGGCTACACCTTC
abundance: once; j_gene: TRBJ2-1; v_gene: TRBV5-1; d_gene: TRBD2; CDR3aa: CASSLAPGLAGDNEQFF; CDR3nt: TGCGCCAGCAGCTTGGCTCCAGGACTAGCGGGAGACAATGAGCAGTTCTTC
abundance: .; j_gene: TRBJ2-7; v_gene: TRBV28; d_gene: .; CDR3aa: CASRDTAYEQYF; CDR3nt: TGTGCCAGCAGGGACACCGCCTACGAGCAGTACTTC
abundance: few; j_gene: TRBJ2-1; v_gene: TRBV11-1; d_gene: TRBD2; CDR3aa: CASSFTSGNGLEQFF; CDR3nt: TGTGCCAGCAGCTTTACTAGCGGGAACGGGTTAGAGCAGTTCTTC
abundance: .; j_gene: TRBJ1-1; v_gene: TRBV27; d_gene: .; CDR3aa: CASSIRGGNTEAFF; CDR3nt: TGTGCCAGCAGTATACGAGGGGGGAACACTGAAGCTTTCTTT
abundance: .; j_gene: TRBJ2-7; v_gene: TRBV29-1; d_gene: TRBD2; CDR3aa: CSVGLAGPATEQYF; CDR3nt: TGCAGCGTTGGACTAGCGGGACCAGCTACCGAGCAGTACTTC
abundance: .; j_gene: TRBJ1-2; v_gene: TRBV27; d_gene: .; CDR3aa: CASSDRLSYGYTF; CDR3nt: TGTGCCAGCAGCGACAGGCTCAGCTATGGCTACACCTTC
abundance: once; j_gene: TRBJ2-7; v_gene: TRBV6-5; d_gene: .; CDR3aa: CASSRQRNYEQYF; CDR3nt: TGTGCCAGCAGCAGACAGAGAAACTACGAGCAGTACTTC
abundance: .; j_gene: TRBJ1-4; v_gene: TRBV27; d_gene: .; CDR3aa: CASSLTEPSTLLNEKLFF; CDR3nt: TGTGCCAGCAGTTTAACAGAACCCTCCACGCTCCTTAATGAAAAACTGTTTTTT
abundance: .; j_gene: TRBJ1-1; v_gene: TRBV27; d_gene: .; CDR3aa: CASSLLGGVTEAFF; CDR3nt: TGTGCCAGTAGTTTACTAGGGGGTGTCACTGAAGCTTTCTTT
abundance: .; j_gene: TRBJ2-5; v_gene: TRBV10-1; d_gene: .; CDR3aa: CASRDRSLPWEQYF; CDR3nt: TGCGCCAGCAGAGACCGATCCCTCCCCTGGGAGCAGTACTTC
abundance: .; j_gene: TRBJ2-5; v_gene: TRBV5-1; d_gene: .; CDR3aa: CASSLGRALIGEQYF; CDR3nt: TGCGCCAGCAGCTTGGGGCGAGCCCTTATTGGGGAGCAGTACTTC
abundance: .; j_gene: TRBJ2-1; v_gene: TRBV30; d_gene: TRBD2; CDR3aa: CAWSTGLAVSYNEQFF; CDR3nt: TGTGCCTGGAGTACCGGACTAGCGGTCTCCTACAATGAGCAGTTCTTC
abundance: .; j_gene: TRBJ1-1; v_gene: TRBV5-4; d_gene: .; CDR3aa: CASSRGVGGLGTEAFF; CDR3nt: TGTGCCAGCAGCCGGGGGGTTGGGGGGCTTGGGACTGAAGCTTTCTTT